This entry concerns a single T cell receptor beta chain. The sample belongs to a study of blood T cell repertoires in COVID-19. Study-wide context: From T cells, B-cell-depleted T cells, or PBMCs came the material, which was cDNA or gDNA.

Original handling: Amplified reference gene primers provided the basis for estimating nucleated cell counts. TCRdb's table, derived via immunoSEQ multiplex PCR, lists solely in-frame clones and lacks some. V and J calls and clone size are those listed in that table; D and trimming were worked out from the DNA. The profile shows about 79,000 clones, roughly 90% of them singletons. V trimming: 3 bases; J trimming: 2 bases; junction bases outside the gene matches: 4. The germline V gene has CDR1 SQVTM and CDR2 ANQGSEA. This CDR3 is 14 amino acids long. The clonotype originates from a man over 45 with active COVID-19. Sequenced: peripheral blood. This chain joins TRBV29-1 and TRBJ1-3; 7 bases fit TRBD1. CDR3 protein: CSVDARGAGNTIYF. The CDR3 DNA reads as TGCAGCGTTGATGCCAGGGGGGCTGGAAACACCATATATTTT.